Listed below are T cell receptor beta chains from one sample, sequenced in a study of cytomegalovirus exposure and HLA in healthy donors. The table came from immunoSEQ multiplex PCR; TCRdb's copy has only in-frame clones and leaves some out. The sample contains roughly 60,000 clones, roughly 90% of which appear only once. Sequenced material: PBMCs. These receptors all come from a woman aged 30 to 39 in good health and CMV-seronegative. CDR3s leave out the opening cysteine and the closing phenylalanine or tryptophan.

j_call v_call cdr3_aa
TRBJ2-2 TRBV25-1 ASSELQGADTGELF
TRBJ1-1 TRBV5-1 ASSPGTENTEAF
TRBJ2-7 TRBV5-4 ASSAPSGSYEQY
TRBJ2-5 TRBV5-6 ASSFPAASEETQY
TRBJ2-7 TRBV6-6 ASRYRGLDEQY
TRBJ2-1 TRBV7-9 ASSLTRGAGEQF
TRBJ2-3 TRBV7-8 ASSLIAYGIPLTDTQY
TRBJ2-3 TRBV7-3 ASSPTSGTRTDTQY
TRBJ1-2 TRBV28 ASNPTQRYGYT
TRBJ1-1 TRBV5-6 ASSLSTGWEAF
TRBJ1-5 TRBV19 ASSPRVHSNQPQH
TRBJ2-7 TRBV11-2 ASSTWTGSSYEQY
TRBJ1-2 TRBV15 ATSRAGTALYGYT
TRBJ1-1 TRBV28 ASSPDREWAGGPEAF
TRBJ2-1 TRBV11-2 ASSLAGGPPYNEQF
TRBJ2-1 TRBV27 ASSWGAGEVYNEQF
TRBJ2-1 TRBV10-1 ASSELAGQSYNEQF
TRBJ2-7 TRBV7-3 ASSLSSYEQY
TRBJ1-2 TRBV2 ASSEEGQGSGYT
TRBJ1-3 TRBV2 ASSEMGQLVYGNTIY
TRBJ2-3 TRBV27 ASSLSRGEATDTQY
TRBJ2-7 TRBV10-3 AISAPHYEQY
TRBJ1-1 TRBV18 ASSRSTNRLSNTEAF
NA TRBV18 ASSPPGLMGYEQY
TRBJ2-3 TRBV30 AWSGSQADTQY
TRBJ1-5 TRBV2 ASKITSQPQH
TRBJ2-5 TRBV2 ASNDRQQETQY